This T cell receptor beta chain was sequenced for a study of T-cell reconstitution after alpha-beta-depleted transplantation in children. Study-level findings and limits: The study reportedly traced alpha-beta T cells about two months after transplant to several hundred expanded graft clones. After one year, T-cell counts and TCRbeta diversity mostly came from new T cells.

Using unique molecular identifiers, the investigators prepared the TCRbeta library. TCRdb reanalysed the PCR reads using MiXCR and keeps one entry per CDR3 protein. The sample contains some 830,000 distinct CDR3 sequences, around 15% of which appear only once. Regarding this clonotype: Its matching antigen is unknown.

Germline V CDR1 and CDR2: SNHLY, FYNNEI. This CDR3 region has 19 residues. V shed 6 bases, J shed 6 bases, and the junction held 22 bases outside the gene matches. The V call is TRBV2, the J call TRBJ2-2, with TRBD2 matching over 7 bases. The sequenced sample was PBMCs, mostly from graft donor cells, obtained 360 days after TCRalphabeta/CD19-depleted stem cell transplant. This receptor was obtained from a male patient between 5 and 17 years old who had a stem cell transplant for acute lymphoblastic leukemia, so the T cells may come from the graft donor. CDR3 sequence: CASSLFSGRGKVLPGELFF. As DNA, the CDR3 is TGTGCCAGCAGCCTATTTAGCGGGCGGGGGAAGGTGCTCCCCGGGGAGCTGTTTTTT.